These 12 T cell receptor beta chains were all obtained from the same sample, sequenced in a study of identical twins. TCRdb reprocessed the 5' RACE reads via MiXCR and lists one record per CDR3 protein. This table holds some 500,000 distinct CDR3 sequences, less than 25% found once. These data were also filed under a second study, of T cells expressing NK-cell markers.

The sequencing sample was made of CD4+ T cells sorted from blood. The source is a woman younger than 30 in good health.

The sample holds a few counts of this clonotype. This chain links TRBV12-3 or TRBV12-4 with TRBJ2-1, with 10 nucleotides matching TRBD2. V shed 8 bases and J 9 bases; nucleotides not matched to a gene: 4. The CDR3 has 12 amino acids. As DNA, the CDR3 is TGTGCCAGCCAGCGGGGGGGGAGTGAGCAGTTCTTC. It encodes CASQRGGSEQFF.

The gene calls are TRBV7-8 and TRBJ2-2, with TRBD1 matching 7 bases. With 4 bases clipped from V and 5 bases from J, the junction kept 4 bases outside the gene matches. The CDR3 loop spans 14 amino acids. CDR1 is SGHVS, CDR2 FQNEAQ, per germline. CDR3 DNA sequence: TGTGCCAGCAGCTCCTGGACAGGTACCGGGGAGCTGTTTTTT. Its protein is CASSSWTGTGELFF.

This clonotype came up a few times. The rearrangement uses TRBV20-1 and TRBJ2-7; D remains ambiguous. Trimming stripped 4 bases from V and 4 bases from J, with 17 bases between. The CDR3 consists of 14 residues. Germline loops: CDR1 DFQATT, CDR2 SNEGSKA (reference sequence). This CDR3 is CSANDLQGMYEQYF. The CDR3 DNA reads TGCAGTGCTAATGACTTACAAGGGATGTACGAGCAGTACTTC.

This clonotype was observed a few times. The J gene is TRBJ2-2, the V gene TRBV5-5; 7 bases align to TRBD1. Germline V gene sequence: CDR1 SGHKS, CDR2 YYEKEE (reference sequence). The CDR3 extends over 14 amino acids. With 4 bases clipped from V and 8 bases from J, the junction kept 8 bases outside the gene matches. The DNA for the CDR3 is TGTGCCAGCAGCCGGGACAGCTACAGAGGGGAGCTGTTTTTT. Its protein is CASSRDSYRGELFF.

This clonotype was detected a few times. This chain uses TRBV6-1 with TRBJ1-4, with D tentatively TRBD1 (5 bases). The germline gives CDR1 MNHNS, CDR2 SASEGT. Trimming pared 8 bases from V and 7 bases from J, leaving 14 bases between. The CDR3 is 13 residues long. The CDR3 DNA is TGTGCCAGCGGTGCGGGGGTTGGTGAAAAACTGTTTTTT. Its translation: CASGAGVGEKLFF.

The V and J genes are TRBV7-8 and TRBJ2-7, with D unresolved. CDR1 SGHVS and CDR2 FQNEAQ come from the germline V gene. This CDR3 comprises 14 residues. V was clipped by 2 bases and J by 3 bases, with 11 bases between them. CDR3 coding DNA: TGTGCCAGCAGCTTATTGGGCCCGAACTACGAGCAGTACTTC. Amino acid sequence: CASSLLGPNYEQYF.

This clonotype was counted only a few times. The chain carries TRBV20-1 and TRBJ2-1; 8 bases fit TRBD2. The CDR3 length is 19 residues. Germline V gene sequence: CDR1 DFQATT, CDR2 SNEGSKA (reference sequence). J was trimmed by 7 bases and V by 2 bases; bases with no gene match: 22. The CDR3 reads CSARSTSGYTGGLPNEQFF. CDR3 DNA sequence: TGCAGTGCTAGATCCACTAGCGGATATACCGGAGGCCTACCGAATGAGCAGTTCTTC.

This clonotype was recorded a few times. The rearrangement joins TRBV5-1 to TRBJ2-7; D is unclear. CDR1 is SGHRS, CDR2 YFSETQ, per germline. This CDR3 comprises 15 residues. V lost 4 bases, J lost 0 bases, and 14 bases lay in between. The CDR3 region is CASSLKDGPSYEQYF. The CDR3 DNA is TGCGCCAGCAGCCTAAAGGACGGACCCTCCTACGAGCAGTACTTC. Combining the CDR3 with reference TRBV5-1 and TRBJ2-7 gives the whole variable domain KAGVTQTPRYLIKTRGQQVTLSCSPISGHRSVSWYQQTPGQGLQFLFEYFSETQRNKGNFPGRFSGRQFSNSRSEMNVSTLELGDSALYLCASSLKDGPSYEQYFGPGTRLTVT.

In this sample, this clonotype turned up a few times. J is TRBJ2-2 and V is TRBV20-1, with TRBD2 as a possible D gene (5 bases). Germline lookup yields CDR1 DFQATT and CDR2 SNEGSKA (reference sequence). Trimming took 2 bases from V and 7 from J, leaving 11 bases between them. The CDR3 covers 13 residues. The CDR3 DNA sequence: TGCAGTGCTAGATTGAGGGCGGGCGGGGAGCTGTTTTTT. Amino acid sequence: CSARLRAGGELFF.

The chain employs TRBV6-5 and TRBJ1-2, with D unresolved. From germline, CDR1 is MNHEY and CDR2 SVGAGI. V was cut by 2 bases and J by 1 base, with 11 bases left in between. The CDR3 runs to 15 residues. CDR3 residues: CASSYNRRGNYGYTF. Here the CDR3 DNA reads TGTGCCAGCAGTTACAATAGGCGCGGTAACTATGGCTACACCTTC.

V is TRBV20-1 and J is TRBJ2-3; a possible D gene is TRBD2 (5 bases). Per the germline V gene, CDR1 is DFQATT and CDR2 is SNEGSKA (reference sequence). V was trimmed by 6 bases and J by 0 bases, leaving 19 bases between them. This CDR3 is built from 16 residues. The CDR3 sequence: CSADQRSIYSTDTQYF. In DNA form, the CDR3 reads TGCAGTGCGGACCAGCGGTCCATTTATAGCACAGATACGCAGTATTTT.

This clonotype was seen a handful of times. The chain couples TRBV6-2 or TRBV6-3 to TRBJ2-1; 8 bases line up with TRBD2. J was trimmed by 7 bases and V by 4 bases; bases with no gene match: 9. This CDR3 has 15 amino acids. The germline V gene encodes CDR1 MNHEY and CDR2 SVGEGT. CDR3 amino acids: CASSWLGSGKNEQFF. CDR3 DNA sequence: TGTGCCAGCAGTTGGCTTGGTAGCGGGAAGAATGAGCAGTTCTTC.